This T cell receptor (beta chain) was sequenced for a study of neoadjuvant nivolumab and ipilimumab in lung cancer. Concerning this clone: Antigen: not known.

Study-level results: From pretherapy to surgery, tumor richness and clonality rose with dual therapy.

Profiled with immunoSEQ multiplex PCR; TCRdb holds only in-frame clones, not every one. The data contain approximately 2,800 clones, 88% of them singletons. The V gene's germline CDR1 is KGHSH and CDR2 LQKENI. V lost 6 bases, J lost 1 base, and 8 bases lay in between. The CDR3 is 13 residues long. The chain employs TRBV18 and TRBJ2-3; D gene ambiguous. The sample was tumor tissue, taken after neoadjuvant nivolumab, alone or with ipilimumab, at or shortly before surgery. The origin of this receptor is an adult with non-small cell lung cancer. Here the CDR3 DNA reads TGTGCCAGCTCCGCCCGCGGCACAGATACGCAGTATTTT. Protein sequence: CASSARGTDTQYF. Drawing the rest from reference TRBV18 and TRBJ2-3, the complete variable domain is NAGVMQNPRHLVRRRGQEARLRCSPMKGHSHVYWYRQLPEEGLKFMVYLQKENIIDESGMPKERFSAEFPKEGPSILRIQQVVRGDSAAYFCASSARGTDTQYFGPGTRLTVL.